These 3 T cell receptor beta chains came from one sample sequenced in a study of blood T cell repertoires in COVID-19. Assay used: immunoSEQ multiplex PCR; TCRdb lists only in-frame clones, some missing. The repertoire has approximately 230,000 clones, roughly 88% of them found once; the top ten carry around 1.4%. Sequencing was performed on peripheral blood. All receptors derive from an elderly man with acute or convalescent COVID-19.

This clone turned up a few times. This rearrangement joins TRBV7-2 to TRBJ2-7, with D possibly matching TRBD2 (9 bases). Trimming pared 0 bases from V and 6 bases from J, leaving 15 bases between. CDR1 is SGHTA and CDR2 is FQGNSA in the germline V gene. The CDR3 spans 15 residues. CDR3 sequence: CASSLAASGTGEQYF. CDR3 nucleotide sequence: TGTGCCAGCAGCTTAGCCGCTAGCGGGACAGGCGAGCAGTACTTC.

The rearrangement uses TRBV5-1 and TRBJ2-1, with 12 bases that match TRBD2. V lost 0 bases and J lost 3; bases outside the gene matches: 10. This CDR3 comprises 19 residues. Germline CDR1 reads SGHRS; CDR2 reads YFSETQ. CDR3 in DNA: TGCGCCAGCAGCTTGGGACTAGCGGGAGTAAAGGAGATCTACAATGAGCAGTTCTTC. Encoded protein: CASSLGLAGVKEIYNEQFF.

The CDR3 nucleotides read TGTGCCAGCAGCCCTAACCTAGAGGGTTATCAAGAGACCCAGTACTTC. It encodes CASSPNLEGYQETQYF. This chain links TRBV3-1 (or the pseudogene TRBV3-2) with TRBJ2-5; D may be TRBD2 (5 bases). Germline values: CDR1 LGHDT, CDR2 YNNKEL (reference sequence). Trimming removed 4 bases from V and 2 bases from J, with 17 bases in between. The CDR3 has 16 amino acids.